One sample yielded the 22 T cell receptor beta chains listed below, sequenced in a study of shared clonotypes between healthy human individuals. The method was immunoSEQ multiplex PCR; TCRdb's version includes in-frame clones alone and lacks a portion of them. The sample lists more than 1.2 million clones; about 98.5% were seen once. Material for sequencing was naive CD4+ T cells sorted from blood. As for subset: CD45RA+ positively selected. The receptors here all came from a man under 40 in good health.

In its sample, this clone was seen once. The gene calls are TRBV29-1 and TRBJ1-1; D gene uncertain. The length of the CDR3 is 10 residues. V gave up 7 bases and J gave up 4 bases, with 7 bases separating them. Germline V lookup: CDR1 SQVTM, CDR2 ANQGSEA. The DNA for the CDR3 is TGCAGCGGGACGGTCACTGAAGCTTTCTTT. Translating gives CSGTVTEAFF.

This chain links TRBV4-2 with TRBJ1-5; no firm D call. Germline V gene data show CDR1 as LGHNA and CDR2 as YNFKEQ. V lost 8 bases, J lost 2 bases, and 13 bases lay in between. The CDR3 consists of 14 residues. CDR3 sequence (DNA): TGTGCCAGCTCACCAACCGGGGGCAATCAGCCCCAGCATTTT. This sequence encodes CASSPTGGNQPQHF.

This clone has just one count. This chain connects TRBV5-4 to TRBJ2-2; D tentatively reads TRBD1 or TRBD2 (5 bases each). The CDR3 loop spans 15 amino acids. The V end was cut by 0 bases, the J end by 5 bases, with 11 bases between. Germline loops: CDR1 SGHNT, CDR2 YYREEE (reference sequence). This CDR3 is CASSLGGAGTGELFF. DNA of the CDR3: TGTGCCAGCAGCTTGGGAGGGGCCGGAACCGGGGAGCTGTTTTTT.

This sequence joins TRBV5-5 and TRBJ1-1; TRBD1 agrees at 7 bases. The CDR3 is made up of 15 amino acids. Germline lookup yields CDR1 SGHKS and CDR2 YYEKEE (reference sequence). V lost 4 bases and J lost 10; bases outside the gene matches: 16. The CDR3 DNA is TGTGCCAGCAGCCTCAGAGGACAGGAAGGACGGATAGCTTTCTTT. Translation: CASSLRGQEGRIAFF.

This chain links TRBV27 with TRBJ2-2; D ambiguous. V was shortened by 7 bases and J by 0 bases, with 6 bases between the two germline ends. The CDR3 runs to 13 residues. Germline V gene lookup returns CDR1 MNHEY and CDR2 SMNVEV (reference sequence). The CDR3 DNA follows: TGTGCCAGCAAAGCCACGAACACCGGGGAGCTGTTTTTT. It specifies CASKATNTGELFF.

This clone appeared a single time. The chain recombines TRBV5-1 with TRBJ1-5; 9 bases map to TRBD1. The V gene's germline CDR1 is SGHRS and CDR2 YFSETQ. The CDR3 has 14 amino acids. V lost 2 bases, J lost 6 bases, and 3 bases stayed unmatched. This CDR3 reads CASSFGTGTQPQHF. The CDR3 region has the DNA TGCGCCAGCAGCTTCGGGACAGGGACTCAGCCCCAGCATTTT.

This clone showed up just once. The chain joins TRBV29-1 to TRBJ2-5, with a tentative D call TRBD2 (5 bases). Near its end, the DNA agrees better with TRBJ2-7, so the J call may be wrong. There are 13 residues in the CDR3. CDR1 and CDR2 from the germline V gene are SQVTM and ANQGSEA. The CDR3 sequence: CSVDIGKRGEQYF. CDR3 coding DNA: TGCAGCGTTGATATAGGGAAACGGGGCGAGCAGTACTTC.

V is TRBV6-5 and J is TRBJ2-5; 10 nucleotides line up with TRBD2. Trimming cost V 8 bases and J 7 bases; bases outside gene matches: 7. Germline lookup yields CDR1 MNHEY and CDR2 SVGAGI. This CDR3 spans 13 amino acids. Here the CDR3 DNA reads TGTGCCAGCGGGGGACTAGCGTTGGGGACCCAGTACTTC. Its protein product is CASGGLALGTQYF.

V usage is TRBV18 and J usage is TRBJ1-3; D is undetermined. The CDR3 totals 16 residues. The ends were cut back, 1 base at V and 2 bases at J, with 12 bases in the middle. Per germline, CDR1 KGHSH and CDR2 LQKENI. The CDR3 bases are TGTGCCAGCTCACCACGGGTAAGGGATGCTGGAAACACCATATATTTT. This codes for CASSPRVRDAGNTIYF. Complete variable domain (other parts from reference TRBV18 and TRBJ1-3): NAGVMQNPRHLVRRRGQEARLRCSPMKGHSHVYWYRQLPEEGLKFMVYLQKENIIDESGMPKERFSAEFPKEGPSILRIQQVVRGDSAAYFCASSPRVRDAGNTIYFGEGSWLTVV.

The V and J genes are TRBV9 and TRBJ2-3; D is ambiguous. V was shortened by 0 bases and J by 0 bases, with 11 bases between the two germline ends. This CDR3 spans 16 amino acids. Germline assignment: CDR1 SGDLS and CDR2 YYNGEE. Here the CDR3 DNA reads TGTGCCAGCAGCGTAGGTGTGGGCGGAAGCACAGATACGCAGTATTTT. It translates to CASSVGVGGSTDTQYF.

In regard to this clone: The sample has other DNA sequences that encode this CDR3 too. The V call is TRBV6-1, the J call TRBJ2-1, with D possibly matching TRBD2 (6 bases). Per the germline V gene, CDR1 is MNHNS and CDR2 is SASEGT. V was clipped by 3 bases and J by 4 bases, with 7 bases between them. The CDR3 covers 13 residues. Written as DNA, the CDR3 is TGTGCCAGCAGTGAGGGGGGTTACAATGAGCAGTTCTTC. This encodes CASSEGGYNEQFF.

The J gene is TRBJ1-3, the V gene TRBV5-1, with D unclear. V was cut by 5 bases and J by 2 bases, with 11 bases left in between. The germline CDR1 and CDR2 sequences are SGHRS and YFSETQ. There are 14 residues in the CDR3. The CDR3 loop is CASRTTLAGNTIYF. The CDR3 region has the DNA TGCGCCAGCAGAACAACACTAGCTGGAAACACCATATATTTT.

The chain links TRBV7-8 to TRBJ2-5; D uncertain. Trimming removed 1 base from V and 4 bases from J, with 4 bases in between. The CDR3 contains 12 residues. Germline CDR1 and CDR2: SGHVS and FQNEAQ. The CDR3 here is CASSLGPETQYF. Here the CDR3 DNA reads TGTGCCAGCAGCTTAGGACCAGAGACCCAGTACTTC.

The J gene is TRBJ1-2, the V gene TRBV5-1; TRBD1 matches 9 bases. The CDR3 has 14 amino acids. Germline trimming cut 3 bases from V and 7 bases from J; bases unmatched to any gene: 7. Germline V gene lookup returns CDR1 SGHRS and CDR2 YFSETQ. CDR3 in DNA: TGCGCCAGCAGCTCGTACAGGGGGCAGGTTGGCTACACCTTC. Translating it yields CASSSYRGQVGYTF.

The chain joins TRBV5-6 to TRBJ2-1, with TRBD2 matching over 8 bases. V shed 3 bases and J 2 bases; nucleotides not matched to a gene: 16. The germline gives CDR1 SGHDT, CDR2 YYEEEE. This CDR3 is 19 amino acids long. This CDR3 reads CASSSPGTRIQTAYNEQFF. The CDR3 nucleotides read TGTGCCAGCAGCTCCCCCGGGACTAGGATTCAAACGGCCTACAATGAGCAGTTCTTC.

This sequence joins TRBV5-5 and TRBJ2-7; D remains ambiguous. Germline V gene data show CDR1 as SGHKS and CDR2 as YYEKEE (reference sequence). The CDR3 sequence is 15 residues long. V was pared by 3 bases and J by 3 bases, with 16 bases between. CDR3 amino acids: CASSSNQQVNYEQYF. CDR3 nucleotide sequence: TGTGCCAGCAGCTCCAACCAGCAGGTAAACTACGAGCAGTACTTC.

In the case of this clone: This specimen includes other DNA sequences encoding the same CDR3. The V call is TRBV20-1, the J call TRBJ2-7, with a tentative D call TRBD1 (5 bases). This CDR3 contains 11 residues. Trimming pared 6 bases from V and 6 bases from J, leaving 12 bases between. Looked up from germline, CDR1 is DFQATT and CDR2 is SNEGSKA (reference sequence). The CDR3 region is CSASQGGEQYF. The CDR3 region has the DNA TGCAGTGCGAGCCAGGGTGGCGAGCAGTACTTC.

The J gene is TRBJ2-3, the V gene TRBV4-3; D possibly uses TRBD1 or TRBD2 (5 bases each). V was pared by 0 bases and J by 8 bases, with 18 bases between. Germline V gene sequence: CDR1 LGHNA, CDR2 YSLEER. CDR3 length: 16 amino acids. The CDR3 protein is CASSQDSGDLSPTQYF. CDR3 nucleotide sequence: TGCGCCAGCAGCCAAGATAGTGGGGACCTCAGCCCTACGCAGTATTTT.

The chain links TRBV7-2 to TRBJ2-6; no clear D gene. Germline CDR1 is SGHTA and CDR2 is FQGNSA. The germline V and J ends were trimmed by 0 bases and 0 bases, with 9 bases remaining between them. This CDR3 comprises 17 residues. CDR3 in amino acids: CASSLAGWGSGANVLTF. CDR3 DNA sequence: TGTGCCAGCAGCTTAGCTGGCTGGGGCTCTGGGGCCAACGTCCTGACTTTC. Complete variable domain (other parts from reference TRBV7-2 and TRBJ2-6): GAGVSQSPSNKVTEKGKDVELRCDPISGHTALYWYRQSLGQGLEFLIYFQGNSAPDKSGLPSDRFSAERTGGSVSTLTIQRTQQEDSAVYLCASSLAGWGSGANVLTFGAGSRLTVL.

The chain employs TRBV30 and TRBJ1-5; possible D gene TRBD1, 5 bases. Germline-derived CDR1 and CDR2 are GTSNPN and SVGIG (reference sequence). Between the trimmed V and J ends, which lost 1 base and 6 bases, there was a span of 13 bases. The CDR3 spans 14 residues. The CDR3 spells CAWSAQGRVQPQHF. CDR3 nucleotides: TGTGCCTGGAGTGCCCAGGGCCGGGTTCAGCCCCAGCATTTT.

The V and J genes are TRBV6-5 and TRBJ1-2; D remains unclear. This CDR3 comprises 14 residues. The germline V gene has CDR1 MNHEY and CDR2 SVGAGI. With 5 bases removed from V and 8 bases from J, the gap between germline ends came to 18 bases. The CDR3, as DNA: TGTGCCAGCAGTGGCCGGGAACCTCTGAGGGGCTACACCTTC. Amino acids: CASSGREPLRGYTF.

This chain uses TRBV27 with TRBJ1-5, with D possibly TRBD1 on 5 matching bases. The CDR3 loop spans 15 amino acids. V lost 6 bases and J 6 bases, leaving 18 bases between the germline ends. Germline V CDR1 and CDR2: MNHEY, SMNVEV (reference sequence). The CDR3 nucleotides are TGTGCCAGCAGACGGAGCGCAGGGCCGGGTCAGCCCCAGCATTTT. It codes for CASRRSAGPGQPQHF.